A selection of T cell receptor beta chains follows, all from one sample in a study of response to subunit inactivated influenza vaccine. TCRdb reprocessed the RT-PCR reads with MiXCR, giving one entry per CDR3 protein. The table includes 630,000 or so distinct CDR3 sequences, around a sixth detected once. The material sequenced was PBMCs from blood, taken less than 13 days after vaccination. These receptors all come from a man aged 50-59 years who received an inactivated influenza vaccine. Each CDR3 is given with its conserved first and last residue. The order of the fields is J gene, D gene, V gene, clone size, CDR3 protein, CDR3 DNA. The D gene is left open where the match is weak. Clone size is given for some rows only: seen once, a few or many times, or a class if the clone is expanded.

TRBJ1-1,NA,TRBV12-3/TRBV12-4,NA,CASSLKRAFF,TGTGCCAGCAGTTTAAAGCGGGCTTTCTTT
TRBJ2-3,NA,TRBV20-1,few,CSIQGRGSTDTQYF,TGCAGTATTCAAGGCCGGGGATCCACAGATACGCAGTATTTT
TRBJ2-7,TRBD2,TRBV27,NA,CASGRTSGGPPYYEQYF,TGTGCCAGCGGACGGACTAGCGGGGGTCCTCCCTACTACGAGCAGTACTTC
TRBJ1-4,NA,TRBV15,NA,CATSRPGASNEEKLFF,TGTGCCACCAGCAGACCTGGAGCCTCTAATGAAGAAAAACTGTTTTTT
TRBJ2-1,NA,TRBV5-1,few,CASSLDQNSYNEQFF,TGCGCCAGCAGCTTGGACCAAAACTCCTACAATGAGCAGTTCTTC
TRBJ2-7,NA,TRBV20-1,NA,CSARVGGGGDEQYF,TGCAGTGCTAGAGTCGGGGGAGGCGGCGACGAGCAGTACTTC
TRBJ2-7,TRBD2,TRBV28,few,CASSPLRGAGGLSAYEQYF,TGTGCCAGCAGTCCGTTAAGGGGAGCGGGAGGCCTGAGTGCCTACGAGCAGTACTTC
TRBJ1-5,NA,TRBV20-1,few,CSARVGTYSNQPQHF,TGCAGTGCTAGAGTGGGGACCTATAGCAATCAGCCCCAGCATTTT
TRBJ2-5,TRBD1,TRBV28,NA,CASSSTFRTGWETQYF,TGTGCCAGCAGTTCGACCTTCAGGACAGGGTGGGAGACCCAGTACTTC
TRBJ2-3,TRBD2,TRBV6-1,NA,CASSGGTSGNPSTDTQYF,TGTGCCAGCAGTGGAGGGACTAGCGGGAACCCTAGCACAGATACGCAGTATTTT
TRBJ2-2,TRBD2,TRBV5-1,few,CASSLGTSGATGELFF,TGCGCCAGCAGCTTGGGGACTAGCGGGGCCACCGGGGAGCTGTTTTTT
TRBJ2-5,NA,TRBV7-9,few,CASSLVSRAETQYF,TGTGCCAGCAGCTTAGTTTCCAGGGCAGAGACCCAGTACTTC
TRBJ2-1,NA,TRBV2,NA,CASTYGALGDQFF,TGTGCCAGCACCTACGGGGCCCTCGGGGATCAGTTCTTC
TRBJ1-5,TRBD1,TRBV6-1,NA,CASSERRTGRKPQHF,TGTGCCAGCAGTGAAAGGAGGACAGGGAGGAAGCCCCAGCATTTT
TRBJ2-3,TRBD2,TRBV4-3,NA,CASSTGLAGGGDTQYF,TGCGCCAGCAGTACGGGACTAGCGGGAGGTGGAGATACGCAGTATTTT
TRBJ2-3,TRBD1,TRBV6-2/TRBV6-3,few,CASITPGQGSTEYF,TGTGCCAGTATAACGCCGGGACAGGGGTCCACAGAGTATTTT
TRBJ2-1,TRBD1,TRBV29-1,few,CSVVDRVNAERTDRQGQFF,TGCAGCGTTGTTGACAGGGTGAACGCGGAGCGTACCGACCGACAGGGGCAGTTCTTC
TRBJ2-7,TRBD1,TRBV20-1,few,CSARDRGTYEQYF,TGCAGTGCTCGGGACAGGGGGACGTACGAGCAGTACTTC